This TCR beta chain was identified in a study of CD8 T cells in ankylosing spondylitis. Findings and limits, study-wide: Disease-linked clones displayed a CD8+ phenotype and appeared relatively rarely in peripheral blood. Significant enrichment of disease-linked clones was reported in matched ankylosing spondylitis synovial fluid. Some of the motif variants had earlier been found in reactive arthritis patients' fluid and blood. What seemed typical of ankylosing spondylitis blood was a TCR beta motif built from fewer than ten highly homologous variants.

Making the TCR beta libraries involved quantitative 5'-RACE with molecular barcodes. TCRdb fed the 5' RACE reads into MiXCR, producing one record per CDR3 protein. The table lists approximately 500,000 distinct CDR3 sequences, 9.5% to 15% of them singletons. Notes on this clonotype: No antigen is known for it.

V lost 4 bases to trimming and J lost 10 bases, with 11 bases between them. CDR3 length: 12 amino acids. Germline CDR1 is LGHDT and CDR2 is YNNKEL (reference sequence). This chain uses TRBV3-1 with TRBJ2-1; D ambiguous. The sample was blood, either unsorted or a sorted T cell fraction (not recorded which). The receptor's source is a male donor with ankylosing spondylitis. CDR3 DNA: TGTGCCAGCAGCCCGACACTTGGAGAGCAGTTCTTC. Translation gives CASSPTLGEQFF.